These 14 T cell receptor beta chains were all obtained from the same sample, sequenced in a study of siplizumab effects on memory and regulatory T cells. Some clones are missing from TCRdb's copy, which holds only in-frame ones; the method was immunoSEQ multiplex PCR. The sample lists about 100,000 clones, roughly 94% occurring once. Source material: non-Treg CD4+ T cells sorted from blood. Receptors were obtained from a human donor in good health.

This sequence joins TRBV7-8 and TRBJ2-7, with TRBD2 matching 10 bases. CDR1 is SGHVS, CDR2 FQNEAQ, per germline. The CDR3 has 14 amino acids. J gave up 6 bases and V 2 bases, and 4 bases lay outside the gene matches. The CDR3: CASSLLGLAIEQYF. As DNA, the CDR3 is TGTGCCAGCAGCTTACTGGGACTAGCGATCGAGCAGTACTTC.

This clone came up once. The chain recombines TRBV28 with TRBJ2-4, with TRBD1 matching 10 bases. The germline CDR1 and CDR2 sequences are MDHEN and SYDVKM. The CDR3 is 20 amino acids. V lost 3 bases, J lost 3 bases, and 17 bases stayed unmatched. The DNA for the CDR3 is TGTGCCAGCAGTTTCGGTGGACAGGGGGTAATTGATTGGGGCAAAAACATTCAGTACTTC. Residues: CASSFGGQGVIDWGKNIQYF.

V is TRBV7-6 and J is TRBJ2-3; 10 bases agree with TRBD1. Losses at the gene ends were 5 bases for V and 6 bases for J; bases not matched to a gene: 5. Germline CDR1 reads SGHVS; CDR2 reads FNYEAQ. This CDR3 comprises 14 residues. As DNA, the CDR3 is TGTGCCAGCAGCCAAGGACAGGGGGACGATACGCAGTATTTT. Protein: CASSQGQGDDTQYF.

This rearrangement joins TRBV9 to TRBJ2-5; D may be TRBD1 (6 bases). Germline V gene lookup returns CDR1 SGDLS and CDR2 YYNGEE. Trimming stripped 4 bases from V and 4 bases from J, with 20 bases between. The CDR3 loop spans 16 amino acids. As DNA, the CDR3 is TGTGCCAGCAGCACCCTCCCGGGGCAGGGGAGAGAGACCCAGTACTTC. This codes for CASSTLPGQGRETQYF.

The chain employs TRBV11-2 and TRBJ1-6, with D maybe TRBD1 (6 bases). Trimming shortened V by 3 bases and J by 7 bases, and 22 bases separated the two germline ends. The CDR3 runs to 18 residues. CDR1 and CDR2 (germline): SGHAT, FQNNGV. CDR3 protein: CASSFTFGPGQVNSPLHF. DNA of the CDR3: TGTGCCAGCAGCTTTACATTCGGCCCGGGACAAGTAAATTCACCCCTCCACTTT.

V and J are TRBV7-9 and TRBJ2-3; 7 bases are a match to TRBD2. This CDR3 has 15 residues. Germline V lookup: CDR1 SEHNR, CDR2 FQNEAQ (reference sequence). Unmatched junction bases numbered 11, after V lost 3 bases and J lost 8 bases. CDR3 residues: CASSFGLAVEGTQYF. CDR3 nucleotides: TGTGCCAGCAGCTTCGGTCTAGCGGTTGAGGGTACGCAGTATTTT.

The rearrangement joins TRBV7-9 to TRBJ2-2, with 10 bases aligning to TRBD1. Germline-derived CDR1 and CDR2 are SEHNR and FQNEAQ (reference sequence). Trimming took 4 bases from V and 3 from J; bases not matched to a gene: 5. This CDR3 has 16 residues. CDR3 DNA sequence: TGTGCCAGCAGCTCCCGGGACAGGGGCCACACCGGGGAGCTGTTTTTT. It encodes CASSSRDRGHTGELFF.

The chain employs TRBV30 and TRBJ1-3, with a possible D match to TRBD1 (6 bases). From germline, CDR1 is GTSNPN and CDR2 SVGIG (reference sequence). The ends were cut back, 0 bases at V and 0 bases at J, with 9 bases in the middle. The CDR3 extends over 15 amino acids. The CDR3 sequence is CAWSVRRGSGNTIYF. In DNA form, the CDR3 reads TGTGCCTGGAGTGTACGCAGGGGCTCTGGAAACACCATATATTTT.

This chain links TRBV30 with TRBJ2-7; no definite D call. Germline loops: CDR1 GTSNPN, CDR2 SVGIG (reference sequence). The CDR3 has 12 amino acids. Deletions cut 0 bases from V and 4 bases from J, with 7 bases between. The CDR3 region is CAWSVSLYEQYF. Here the CDR3 DNA reads TGTGCCTGGAGTGTATCGCTGTACGAGCAGTACTTC.

The chain has TRBV9 and TRBJ2-1, with 9 bases lining up with TRBD2. CDR3 length: 16 residues. Germline trimming cut 0 bases from V and 5 bases from J; bases unmatched to any gene: 6. The V gene's germline CDR1 is SGDLS and CDR2 YYNGEE. In DNA form, the CDR3 reads TGTGCCAGCAGCGTAGCGTCAGCGGGGGGACACAATGAGCAGTTCTTC. Amino acids: CASSVASAGGHNEQFF.

V usage is TRBV2 and J usage is TRBJ1-1; the D is unclear. Germline V gives CDR1 SNHLY, CDR2 FYNNEI. Trimming stripped 7 bases from V and 1 base from J, with 13 bases between. The CDR3 runs to 14 residues. The CDR3 sequence: CASTRPLSNTEAFF. The CDR3 region has the DNA TGTGCCAGCACTAGGCCCCTATCGAACACTGAAGCTTTCTTT.

The chain uses TRBV19 and TRBJ2-7, with TRBD2 matching 12 bases. The germline V gene has CDR1 LNHDA and CDR2 SQIVND (reference sequence). The CDR3 is made up of 15 amino acids. Trimming took 5 bases from V and 7 from J; bases not matched to a gene: 9. The CDR3: CASSSVASGRGEQYF. CDR3 in DNA: TGTGCCAGTAGTTCGGTGGCTAGCGGGAGGGGTGAGCAGTACTTC.

This clone was seen just once. The chain links TRBV7-9 to TRBJ1-1; the match to TRBD1 covers 9 bases. With 5 bases clipped from V and 1 base from J, the junction kept 2 bases outside the gene matches. CDR1 is SEHNR and CDR2 is FQNEAQ in the germline V gene (reference sequence). This CDR3 spans 14 amino acids. In DNA, the CDR3 is TGTGCCAGCAGCAAACAGGGGGCGAACACTGAAGCTTTCTTT. Translated: CASSKQGANTEAFF. Supplemented by reference TRBV7-9 and TRBJ1-1, the full variable domain reads DTGVSQNPRHKITKRGQNVTFRCDPISEHNRLYWYRQTLGQGPEFLTYFQNEAQLEKSRLLSDRFSAERPKGSFSTLEIQRTEQGDSAMYLCASSKQGANTEAFFGQGTRLTVV.

Worth noting for this clone: A junction boundary mismatches the germline segment, possibly from a read error. The V call is TRBV7-2, the J call TRBJ2-2; maybe TRBD2 (5 bases). Germline CDR1 and CDR2: SGHTA and FQGNSA. The CDR3 length is 14 residues. CDR3 region: CASSLALGTGELFF. DNA for the CDR3: TGTGCCAGCAGCCTAGCACTAGGGACCGGGGAGCTGTTTTTT. Variable domain in full (rest from reference TRBV7-2 and TRBJ2-2): GAGVSQSPSNKVTEKGKDVELRCDPISGHTALYWYRQSLGQGLEFLIYFQGNSAPDKSGLPSDRFSAERTGGSVSTLTIQRTQQEDSAVYLCASSLALGTGELFFGEGSRLTVL.